This T cell receptor (beta chain) originates from a study of cytomegalovirus exposure and HLA in healthy donors. General study results and limits: Altogether, more than 150 TCR beta chains were recorded as cytomegalovirus-associated. 87-base-pair reads could not separate some V segments, including TRBV6-2 and TRBV6-3.

Looked up from germline, CDR1 is SGHTA and CDR2 is FQGTGA. V shed 4 bases, J shed 1 base, and the junction held 8 bases outside the gene matches. The CDR3 contains 18 residues. PCR employed 60 Vbeta and 13 Jbeta primers. Assay: immunoSEQ multiplex PCR; the TCRdb copy retains only in-frame clones and omits some. The table records under 200,000 clones, 75% to 90% of them present only once. This clone is a singleton in its sample. Its antigen is unknown. The chain joins TRBV7-3 to TRBJ2-2; 11 bases match TRBD2. This receptor was taken from a boy between 2 and 15 years old in good health and CMV-seronegative. The sequenced sample was PBMCs. The CDR3: CASSSIAGGVGNTGELFF. The CDR3 DNA reads TGTGCCAGCAGCTCAATAGCGGGAGGGGTTGGGAACACCGGGGAGCTGTTTTTT.